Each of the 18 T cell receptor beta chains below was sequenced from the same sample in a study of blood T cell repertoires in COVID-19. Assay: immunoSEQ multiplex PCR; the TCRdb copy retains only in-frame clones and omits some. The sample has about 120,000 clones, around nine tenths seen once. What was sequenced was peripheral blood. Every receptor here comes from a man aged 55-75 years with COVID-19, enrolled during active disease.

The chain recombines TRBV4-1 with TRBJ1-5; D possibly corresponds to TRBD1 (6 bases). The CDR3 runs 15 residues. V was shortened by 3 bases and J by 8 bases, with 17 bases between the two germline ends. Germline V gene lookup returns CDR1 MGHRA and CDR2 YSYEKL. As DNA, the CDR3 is TGCGCCAGCAGCCAGGGGGCGAACAGGAATGAGCCCCAGCATTTT. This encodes CASSQGANRNEPQHF.

DNA for the CDR3: TGTGCCAGCAGAGAGGGGGGACAGGGCTTCTATGGCTACACCTTC. Translated, it gives CASREGGQGFYGYTF. This chain connects TRBV6-5 to TRBJ1-2; 9 nucleotides align to TRBD1. V was pared by 6 bases and J by 4 bases, with 9 bases of the junction left unmatched. Per the germline V gene, CDR1 is MNHEY and CDR2 is SVGAGI. The CDR3 runs to 15 residues.

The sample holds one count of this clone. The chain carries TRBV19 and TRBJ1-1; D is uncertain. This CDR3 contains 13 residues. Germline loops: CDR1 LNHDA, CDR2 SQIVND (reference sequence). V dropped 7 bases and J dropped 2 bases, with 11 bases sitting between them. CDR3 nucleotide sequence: TGTGCCAGTAACGGCCAGGTAAACACTGAAGCTTTCTTT. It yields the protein CASNGQVNTEAFF. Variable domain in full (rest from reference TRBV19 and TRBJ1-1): DGGITQSPKYLFRKEGQNVTLSCEQNLNHDAMYWYRQDPGQGLRLIYYSQIVNDFQKGDIAEGYSVSREKKESFPLTVTSAQKNPTAFYLCASNGQVNTEAFFGQGTRLTVV.

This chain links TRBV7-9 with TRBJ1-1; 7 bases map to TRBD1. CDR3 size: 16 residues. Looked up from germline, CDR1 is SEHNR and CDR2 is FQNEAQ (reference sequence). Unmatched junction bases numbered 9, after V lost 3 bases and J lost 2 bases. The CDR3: CASSLGDSHLNTEAFF. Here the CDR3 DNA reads TGTGCCAGCAGCTTGGGGGACAGCCACCTAAACACTGAAGCTTTCTTT.

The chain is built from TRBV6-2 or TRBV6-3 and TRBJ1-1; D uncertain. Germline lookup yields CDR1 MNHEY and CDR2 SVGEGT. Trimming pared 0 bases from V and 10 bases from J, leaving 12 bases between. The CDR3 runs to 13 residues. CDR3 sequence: CASSYSSLGGAFF. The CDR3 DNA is TGTGCCAGCAGTTACTCGAGTTTGGGAGGAGCTTTCTTT.

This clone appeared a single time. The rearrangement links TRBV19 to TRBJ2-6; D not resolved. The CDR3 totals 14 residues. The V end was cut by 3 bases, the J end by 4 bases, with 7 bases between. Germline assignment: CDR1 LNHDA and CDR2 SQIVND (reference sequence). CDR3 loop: CASSISWGANVLTF. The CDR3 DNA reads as TGTGCCAGTAGTATTAGTTGGGGGGCCAACGTCCTGACTTTC.

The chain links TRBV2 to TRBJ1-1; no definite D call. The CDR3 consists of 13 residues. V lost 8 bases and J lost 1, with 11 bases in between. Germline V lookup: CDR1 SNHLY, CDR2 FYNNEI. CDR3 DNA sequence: TGTGCCAGCGTAACAGATACGAACACTGAAGCTTTCTTT. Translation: CASVTDTNTEAFF.

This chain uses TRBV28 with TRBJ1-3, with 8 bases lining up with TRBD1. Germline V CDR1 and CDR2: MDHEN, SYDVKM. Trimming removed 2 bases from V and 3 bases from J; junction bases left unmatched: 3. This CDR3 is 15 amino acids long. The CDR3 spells CASSLQGALGNTIYF. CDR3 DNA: TGTGCCAGCAGTTTACAGGGGGCGCTTGGAAACACCATATATTTT.

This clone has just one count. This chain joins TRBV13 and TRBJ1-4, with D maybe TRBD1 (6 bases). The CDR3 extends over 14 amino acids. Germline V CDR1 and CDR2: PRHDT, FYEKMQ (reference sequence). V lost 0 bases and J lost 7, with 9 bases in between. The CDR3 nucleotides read TGTGCCAGCAGCTTAGGACAGGGTGGTGAAAAACTGTTTTTT. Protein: CASSLGQGGEKLFF.

DNA for the CDR3: TGTGCCAGCAGTCCAAGACAGCACATCTCCTACGAGCAGTACTTC. Its translation is CASSPRQHISYEQYF. The rearrangement uses TRBV28 and TRBJ2-7; D may be TRBD1 (5 bases). The CDR3 is 15 residues long. The germline V gene has CDR1 MDHEN and CDR2 SYDVKM. V was pared by 5 bases and J by 0 bases, with 14 bases between.

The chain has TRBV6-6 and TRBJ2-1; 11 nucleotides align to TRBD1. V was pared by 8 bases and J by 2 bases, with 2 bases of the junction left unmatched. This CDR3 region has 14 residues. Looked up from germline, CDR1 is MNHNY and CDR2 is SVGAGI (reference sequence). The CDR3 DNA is TGTGCCAGCGGACAGGGGGCGACCTACAATGAGCAGTTCTTC. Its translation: CASGQGATYNEQFF.

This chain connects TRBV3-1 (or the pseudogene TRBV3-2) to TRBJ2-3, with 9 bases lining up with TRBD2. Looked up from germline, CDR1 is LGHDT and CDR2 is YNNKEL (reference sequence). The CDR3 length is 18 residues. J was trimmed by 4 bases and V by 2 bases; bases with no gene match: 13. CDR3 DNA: TGTGCCAGCAGCCAACAACCTATACTACTAGCGGGCGCAGATACGCAGTATTTT. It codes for CASSQQPILLAGADTQYF.

CDR3 region: CASSKIAGGDTQYF. DNA for the CDR3: TGTGCCAGCAGCAAGATAGCGGGAGGGGATACGCAGTATTTT. This chain connects TRBV5-5 to TRBJ2-3, with 11 bases lining up with TRBD2. The CDR3 covers 14 residues. With V trimmed by 4 bases and J by 6 bases, 4 bases remained unmatched. Germline values: CDR1 SGHKS, CDR2 YYEKEE (reference sequence).

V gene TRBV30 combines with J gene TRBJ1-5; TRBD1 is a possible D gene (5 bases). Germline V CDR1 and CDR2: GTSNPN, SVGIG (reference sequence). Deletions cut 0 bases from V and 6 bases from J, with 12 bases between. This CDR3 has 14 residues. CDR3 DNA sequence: TGTGCCTGGAGTGTACCCAGGGAGGGTCAGCCCCAGCATTTT. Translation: CAWSVPREGQPQHF. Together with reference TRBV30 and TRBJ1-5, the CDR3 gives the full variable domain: SQTIHQWPATLVQPVGSPLSLECTVEGTSNPNLYWYRQAAGRGLQLLFYSVGIGQISSEVPQNLSASRPQDRQFILSSKKLLLSDSGFYLCAWSVPREGQPQHFGDGTRLSIL.

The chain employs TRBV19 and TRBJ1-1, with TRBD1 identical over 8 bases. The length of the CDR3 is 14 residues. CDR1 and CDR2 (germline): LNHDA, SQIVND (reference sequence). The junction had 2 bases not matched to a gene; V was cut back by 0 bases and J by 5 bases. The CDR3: CASSIDRGPTEAFF. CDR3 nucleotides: TGTGCCAGTAGTATAGACAGGGGGCCGACTGAAGCTTTCTTT. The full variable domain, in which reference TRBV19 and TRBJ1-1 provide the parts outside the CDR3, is DGGITQSPKYLFRKEGQNVTLSCEQNLNHDAMYWYRQDPGQGLRLIYYSQIVNDFQKGDIAEGYSVSREKKESFPLTVTSAQKNPTAFYLCASSIDRGPTEAFFGQGTRLTVV.

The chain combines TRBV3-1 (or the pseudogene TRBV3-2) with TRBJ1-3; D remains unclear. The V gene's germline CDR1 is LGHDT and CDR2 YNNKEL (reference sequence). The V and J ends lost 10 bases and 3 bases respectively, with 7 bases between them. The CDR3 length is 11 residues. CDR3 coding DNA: TGTGCCACCATGAGTGGAAACACCATATATTTT. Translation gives CATMSGNTIYF.

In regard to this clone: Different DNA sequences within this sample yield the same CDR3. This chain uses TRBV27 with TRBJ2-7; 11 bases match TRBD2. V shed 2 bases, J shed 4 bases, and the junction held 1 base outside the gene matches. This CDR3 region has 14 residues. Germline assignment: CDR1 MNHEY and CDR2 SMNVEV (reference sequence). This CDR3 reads CASSLGTSGYEQYF. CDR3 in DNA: TGTGCCAGCAGTTTAGGGACTAGCGGTTACGAGCAGTACTTC.

DNA for the CDR3: TGCGCCAGCAGCCAAGGACGAAGCGGGAGGGTGGGGGAGACCCAGTACTTC. Protein: CASSQGRSGRVGETQYF. The genes are TRBV4-1 and TRBJ2-5, with TRBD2 matching over 10 bases. J was trimmed by 5 bases and V by 1 base; bases with no gene match: 10. Per the germline V gene, CDR1 is MGHRA and CDR2 is YSYEKL. The CDR3 loop spans 17 amino acids.